The 4 T cell receptor beta chains listed next were all sequenced from one sample in a study of cytomegalovirus exposure and HLA in healthy donors. Measured with immunoSEQ multiplex PCR; TCRdb has only the in-frame clones, and not every one. The sample consists of approximately 220,000 clones, 75% to 95% of them appearing once. Sequencing was performed on PBMCs. The receptors here all came from a woman aged 18 to 35 in good health and CMV-seronegative.

The chain couples TRBV27 to TRBJ2-5, with 9 bases fitting TRBD1. J gave up 4 bases and V 3 bases, and 3 bases lay outside the gene matches. The germline gives CDR1 MNHEY, CDR2 SMNVEV (reference sequence). This CDR3 is built from 14 residues. In nucleotides, the CDR3 is TGTGCCAGCAGTTTGACAGGGGGTCTAGAGACCCAGTACTTC. It translates to CASSLTGGLETQYF.

The chain joins TRBV5-1 to TRBJ2-7; D possibly corresponds to TRBD2 (6 bases). The germline gives CDR1 SGHRS, CDR2 YFSETQ. This CDR3 contains 12 residues. Trimming took off 4 bases at V and 9 bases at J, with 14 bases between the two ends. In DNA, the CDR3 is TGCGCCAGCAGCCCGGGAGAGGTGGGGCAGTACTTC. It translates to CASSPGEVGQYF.

In this sample, this clone turned up once. The rearrangement links TRBV9 to TRBJ1-1, with D perhaps matching TRBD1 (6 bases). Germline CDR1 is SGDLS and CDR2 is YYNGEE. The CDR3 has 14 residues. V was cut by 2 bases and J by 2 bases, with 10 bases left in between. CDR3 coding DNA: TGTGCCAGCAGCGTGGCGGGGGCAAACACTGAAGCTTTCTTT. As protein: CASSVAGANTEAFF. The whole variable domain, filled in from reference TRBV9 and TRBJ1-1, reads DSGVTQTPKHLITATGQRVTLRCSPRSGDLSVYWYQQSLDQGLQFLIQYYNGEERAKGNILERFSAQQFPDLHSELNLSSLELGDSALYFCASSVAGANTEAFFGQGTRLTVV.

This chain links TRBV6-1 with TRBJ2-7, with 9 positions matching TRBD1. Unmatched junction bases numbered 3, after V lost 3 bases and J lost 3 bases. The CDR3 length is 14 residues. In germline, CDR1 is MNHNS, CDR2 SASEGT. CDR3 sequence (DNA): TGTGCCAGCAGTGAGGTGGACAGGGGCTACGAGCAGTACTTC. Amino acid sequence: CASSEVDRGYEQYF.